These 9 T cell receptor beta chains originate from one sample sequenced in a study of shared clonotypes between healthy human individuals. Only in-frame clones appear in the TCRdb table, and some are missing; sequencing was by immunoSEQ multiplex PCR. The repertoire includes about 550,000 clones, over 95% of them detected once, and 0.11% sits in the top ten. Naive CD8 cells comprised CD45RO-negative, CCR7-positively selected cells, excluding terminally differentiated effector memory CD45RA+ cells. The material sequenced was naive CD8+ T cells sorted from blood. The receptors here all came from a woman aged 25 to 45 in good health.

This chain connects TRBV5-1 to TRBJ1-1; no clear D gene. The germline CDR1 and CDR2 sequences are SGHRS and YFSETQ. CDR3 size: 15 residues. V was shortened by 0 bases and J by 4 bases, with 13 bases between the two germline ends. The CDR3 here is CASSLVSTPVTEAFF. The CDR3 region has the DNA TGCGCCAGCAGCTTGGTGTCTACGCCGGTCACTGAAGCTTTCTTT.

V gene TRBV6-1 combines with J gene TRBJ2-7; 9 bases line up with TRBD1. Germline CDR1 and CDR2: MNHNS and SASEGT. J lost 4 bases, V lost 8 bases, and 6 bases had no gene match. The CDR3 consists of 13 residues. The CDR3 loop is CASAWTGEYEQYF. CDR3 nucleotides: TGTGCCAGCGCCTGGACAGGGGAGTACGAGCAGTACTTC.

With regard to this clone: Other nucleotide sequences from this sample produce the same CDR3. The chain uses TRBV4-1 and TRBJ2-3, with D unresolved. V was trimmed by 2 bases and J by 3 bases, leaving 0 bases between them. The CDR3 is made up of 11 amino acids. Germline V gene sequence: CDR1 MGHRA, CDR2 YSYEKL. CDR3 amino acids: CASSQTDTQYF. CDR3 coding DNA: TGCGCCAGCAGCCAAACAGATACGCAGTATTTT.

The V call is TRBV7-9, the J call TRBJ2-1, with TRBD2 matching over 12 bases. Losses at the gene ends were 3 bases for V and 2 bases for J; bases not matched to a gene: 5. This CDR3 contains 17 residues. The germline gives CDR1 SEHNR, CDR2 FQNEAQ (reference sequence). For the CDR3, the DNA is TGTGCCAGCAGCTTGGGACTAGCGGGTCACACCTACAATGAGCAGTTCTTC. It codes for CASSLGLAGHTYNEQFF.

The J gene is TRBJ2-7, the V gene TRBV10-3, with 8 bases identical to TRBD1. The junction had 5 bases not matched to a gene; V was cut back by 3 bases and J by 4 bases. CDR3 length: 14 amino acids. CDR1 is ENHRY, CDR2 SYGVKD, per germline. The CDR3: CAISEPDRAYEQYF. CDR3 coding DNA: TGTGCCATCAGTGAACCGGACAGGGCATACGAGCAGTACTTC.

The chain recombines TRBV15 with TRBJ1-5; TRBD1 matches 7 bases. V lost 2 bases, J lost 6 bases, and 4 bases stayed unmatched. The CDR3 loop spans 14 amino acids. Germline V gene data show CDR1 as LNHNV and CDR2 as YYDKDF (reference sequence). Here the CDR3 reads CATSRTGVGQPQHF. The CDR3 nucleotides read TGTGCCACCAGCAGAACAGGGGTCGGTCAGCCCCAGCATTTT.

This clone appeared a single time. The chain recombines TRBV30 with TRBJ1-5, with no clear D. CDR3 length: 13 amino acids. Germline V lookup: CDR1 GTSNPN, CDR2 SVGIG (reference sequence). Trimming pared 1 base from V and 4 bases from J, leaving 8 bases between. CDR3 nucleotide sequence: TGTGCCTGGAGTGGGACGGGGAATCAGCCCCAGCATTTT. It specifies CAWSGTGNQPQHF.

The chain carries TRBV5-1 and TRBJ2-7; possibly TRBD1 or TRBD2 for D (5 bases each). Germline V CDR1 and CDR2: SGHRS, YFSETQ. Trimming shortened V by 5 bases and J by 5 bases, and 14 bases separated the two germline ends. The CDR3 totals 13 residues. The CDR3 region has the DNA TGCGCCAGCAGTGGCCGGGGCCCCCACGAGCAGTACTTC. It encodes CASSGRGPHEQYF.

As regards this clone: The same CDR3 can be traced to other DNA sequences in this sample. V and J are TRBV11-2 and TRBJ2-7; D remains ambiguous. Germline V CDR1 and CDR2: SGHAT, FQNNGV. The CDR3 loop spans 13 amino acids. Between the trimmed V and J ends, which lost 2 bases and 2 bases, there was a span of 7 bases. DNA of the CDR3: TGTGCCAGCAGCTTATCGACTGCCTACGAGCAGTACTTC. It specifies CASSLSTAYEQYF.